The 13 T cell receptor beta chains below come from one sample, sequenced in a study of T cell changes during pregnancy in multiple sclerosis. Repertoires were generated with immunoSEQ multiplex PCR, while TCRdb's copy carries only in-frame clones and drops some. The profile shows about 94,000 clones, under 95% of them singletons. The specimen comprised peripheral blood, sampled after pregnancy. The receptors shown here come from a female donor with multiple sclerosis, enrolled in a pregnancy study.

The chain joins TRBV7-9 to TRBJ1-5; no reliable D call. The CDR3 runs 12 residues. The V end was cut by 5 bases, the J end by 3 bases, with 5 bases between. In germline, CDR1 is SEHNR, CDR2 FQNEAQ (reference sequence). The chain's CDR3 is CASSVLNQPQHF. The DNA for the CDR3 is TGTGCCAGCAGCGTACTCAATCAGCCCCAGCATTTT.

The chain employs TRBV7-2 and TRBJ2-3; D might be TRBD2 (6 bases). Per germline, CDR1 SGHTA and CDR2 FQGNSA. The CDR3 totals 13 residues. V was clipped by 3 bases and J by 2 bases, with 6 bases between them. CDR3 amino acids: CASSLDYTDTQYF. The DNA for the CDR3 is TGTGCCAGCAGCTTGGACTACACAGATACGCAGTATTTT.

The chain joins TRBV7-9 to TRBJ1-1; D possibly corresponds to TRBD1 (5 bases). V was pared by 6 bases and J by 1 base, with 12 bases between. In germline, CDR1 is SEHNR, CDR2 FQNEAQ (reference sequence). The CDR3 has 14 residues. The CDR3 DNA sequence: TGTGCCAGCAGACCTGGACACCCGAACACTGAAGCTTTCTTT. This sequence encodes CASRPGHPNTEAFF.

The V call is TRBV5-6, the J call TRBJ2-1; weak D call: TRBD2 (5 bases). Trimming left V 4 bases short and J 6 bases short, with 14 bases between. In germline, CDR1 is SGHDT, CDR2 YYEEEE. This CDR3 spans 14 amino acids. CDR3 region: CASSRILESNEQFF. CDR3 DNA sequence: TGTGCCAGCAGCCGTATACTAGAATCCAATGAGCAGTTCTTC.

V is TRBV25-1 and J is TRBJ2-1; 8 nucleotides agree with TRBD2. The V and J ends lost 4 bases and 5 bases, in that order; junction bases with no gene match: 4. Looked up from germline, CDR1 is MGHDK and CDR2 is SYGVNS. The CDR3 loop spans 14 amino acids. CDR3 coding DNA: TGTGCCAGCAGTGTGGCTAGCGGGCACAATGAGCAGTTCTTC. Its protein product is CASSVASGHNEQFF.

V gene TRBV19 combines with J gene TRBJ1-2, with unresolved D. V was pared by 5 bases and J by 4 bases, with 14 bases between. CDR1 and CDR2 from the germline V gene are LNHDA and SQIVND (reference sequence). The CDR3 spans 14 residues. CDR3 sequence: CASSLPAGLYGYTF. CDR3 DNA sequence: TGTGCCAGTAGTCTCCCGGCAGGTCTCTATGGCTACACCTTC.

The J gene is TRBJ2-5, the V gene TRBV30; 13 positions agree with TRBD2. The CDR3 runs 14 residues. V was pared by 7 bases and J by 5 bases, with 7 bases of the junction left unmatched. The germline V gene encodes CDR1 GTSNPN and CDR2 SVGIG (reference sequence). In nucleotides, the CDR3 is TGTGCCTTAGGACTAGCGGGAGTAAAGGAGACCCAGTACTTC. Translated: CALGLAGVKETQYF.

This clone was detected a few times. The chain joins TRBV4-2 to TRBJ1-5, with 7 positions matching TRBD1. The CDR3 is 15 residues long. Per germline, CDR1 LGHNA and CDR2 YNFKEQ. Trimming at V came to 1 base and at J to 7 bases, leaving 7 bases not matched to a gene. This CDR3 reads CASSQAGDSGQPQHF. As DNA, the CDR3 is TGTGCCAGCAGCCAAGCGGGGGACAGTGGACAGCCCCAGCATTTT.

This chain's CDR3 is CSGTTSGSHEQFF. The CDR3 DNA reads TGCAGCGGAACGACTAGCGGGAGTCATGAGCAGTTCTTC. This rearrangement joins TRBV29-1 to TRBJ2-1, with 12 bases that match TRBD2. V lost 7 bases, J lost 8 bases, and 6 bases stayed unmatched. CDR3 size: 13 residues. CDR1 and CDR2 (germline): SQVTM, ANQGSEA.

This clone was picked up one time. The chain uses TRBV11-1 and TRBJ2-2, with D maybe TRBD1 (5 bases). V lost 0 bases to trimming and J lost 8 bases, with 22 bases between them. The CDR3 runs to 18 residues. CDR1 is SGHAT and CDR2 is FQDESV in the germline V gene (reference sequence). The CDR3 DNA is TGTGCCAGCAGCTTAGCGGACACATCCCTGTTTTCATGGGGGGAGCTGTTTTTT. Its translation: CASSLADTSLFSWGELFF. The entire variable domain, with the rest obtained from reference TRBV11-1 and TRBJ2-2, is as follows: EAEVAQSPRYKITEKSQAVAFWCDPISGHATLYWYRQILGQGPELLVQFQDESVVDDSQLPKDRFSAERLKGVDSTLKIQPAELGDSAMYLCASSLADTSLFSWGELFFGEGSRLTVL.

The V gene is TRBV28, the J gene TRBJ2-3; 8 nucleotides match TRBD2. This CDR3 has 16 residues. CDR1 and CDR2 from the germline V gene are MDHEN and SYDVKM. The ends lost 5 bases at V and 4 bases at J; junction bases unmatched: 11. This CDR3 is CASSPRGGRLPDTQYF. The CDR3, as DNA: TGTGCCAGCAGTCCACGGGGCGGGAGGTTGCCAGATACGCAGTATTTT.

The chain combines TRBV5-1 with TRBJ2-7; the D gene is possibly TRBD2 (5 bases). Looked up from germline, CDR1 is SGHRS and CDR2 is YFSETQ. CDR3 length: 14 amino acids. V gave up 0 bases and J gave up 0 bases, with 7 bases separating them. The CDR3 reads CASSLAGDSYEQYF. CDR3 coding DNA: TGCGCCAGCAGCTTGGCCGGGGACTCCTACGAGCAGTACTTC.

This clone has only one observation. The chain is built from TRBV27 and TRBJ1-4, with D possibly TRBD1 on 5 matching bases. CDR1 and CDR2 from the germline V gene are MNHEY and SMNVEV (reference sequence). Between the trimmed V and J ends, which lost 0 bases and 3 bases, there was a span of 17 bases. This CDR3 spans 18 amino acids. The DNA of the CDR3 is TGTGCCAGCAGTTTATCGATGGGTCAGGCGGGACCTAATGAAAAACTGTTTTTT. It specifies CASSLSMGQAGPNEKLFF.